This entry is about one T cell receptor beta chain. This clone showed up just once. What this receptor recognizes is not known. No clone much larger than this one lies a single base away; base qualities are absent. For sequencing of the TCRbeta CDR3 region, genomic DNA was extracted from the sorted cells. The immunoSEQ Assay was used to sequence the TCRbeta CDR3 regions. TCRdb stores this immuneACCESS table with in-frame sequences only. Part of the clones is absent; in the studies checked, under half of the shortfall reflects unresolved V genes, and no reason is known for the rest. For this sample the table gives fewer than 55,000 clones, of which around 81% were detected only once. The ten most abundant clones make up approximately 5.8% of the sample. At the junction V is shortened by 0 bases and J by 7 bases, with 10 bases in between. For CDR1 and CDR2, the germline V gene (reference sequence) lists LNHNV and YYDKDF. There are 14 amino acids in the CDR3, from cysteine to phenylalanine inclusive. CDR3 DNA only is kept here, 42 bases in frame from base 1.

Patients with autoimmune disease history or receiving systemic immunosuppression were excluded from the trial. Peripheral blood for TCR sequencing was collected from all dose cohorts at baseline, on cycle 4 day 1, and on cycle 7 day 1. Samples were obtained from an open-label, multicenter, first-in-human phase I dose-escalation trial of ivuxolimab. Adults with locally advanced or metastatic melanoma, renal cell carcinoma, hepatocellular carcinoma or head and neck squamous cell carcinoma were enrolled in the trial. Before TCR sequencing, CD4+ T cells and CD8+ T cells from peripheral blood were sorted into separate populations. This record belongs to a study of OX40 agonist ivuxolimab in advanced cancers. Study-wide context: Ivuxolimab was an agonistic, fully human IgG2 monoclonal antibody directed against OX40 (CD134), a costimulatory receptor. Intravenous ivuxolimab was administered to patients every 2 weeks at six dose levels: 0.01, 0.1, 0.3, 1.5, 3 and 10 mg/kg. Of the roughly 51 patients in dose escalation, 19 had hepatocellular carcinoma, some 15 had melanoma, 9 had renal cell carcinoma and 9 had head and neck cancer. In the dose-escalation cohort, 82.7% of patients were male, and the mean age was approximately 60 years, with a range of 23 to 79. Patients were allowed to have had prior anti-PD-1, anti-PD-L1 or anti-CTLA-4 therapy, and approximately 40% of the dose-escalation patients had previously received checkpoint inhibitors. Three dose-escalation patients achieved partial responses, one with hepatocellular carcinoma and two with cutaneous melanoma. Peripheral TCRbeta sequencing was intended to test whether TCR sequence diversity was altered and clonal T-cell expansion was caused by ivuxolimab. The paper describes the monotherapy dose-escalation part (N ≈ 51 patients) of the phase I trial of ivuxolimab. The paper as a whole reports these results and caveats: Low levels of normalized T-cell clonal expansion were also seen in some patients who did not respond. The antigen specificity of the clonally expanded peripheral T cells was not determined. After ivuxolimab, more expanded clones were found on average in CD8+ T cells than in CD4+ T cells. In the 0.1-3.0 mg/kg groups, partial responders were among the patients with the lowest normalized peripheral clonal expansion, particularly in CD8+ T cells. At doses from 0.1 to 3.0 mg/kg, clonal expansion was seen in both CD4+ and CD8+ blood T cells between baseline and week 6.

The TCR sequence derives from an adult with an advanced solid tumor such as melanoma, head and neck, liver or kidney cancer. The sequence is built from TRBV15 and TRBJ2-1; the D gene is possibly TRBD1 or TRBD2, with 5 bases matching each. The starting material was CD4+ or CD8+ T cells sorted from blood, obtained in a trial of the OX40 agonist ivuxolimab. The CDR3 region reads CATSRDRDQNEQFF. Here is the DNA: TGTGCCACCAGCAGAGACAGGGACCAGAATGAGCAGTTCTTC.